This T cell receptor (beta chain) was observed in a study of T-cell reconstitution after alpha-beta-depleted transplantation in children. Study conclusions and caveats: By about two months after transplant, alpha-beta T cells reportedly arose from several hundred graft clones that had expanded.

Construction of the TCRbeta library involved unique molecular identifiers. TCRdb reprocessed the PCR reads with MiXCR, giving one entry per CDR3 protein. The data hold about 490,000 distinct CDR3 sequences, with over 9.5% observed a single time. This clonotype was seen more than once but under ten times. The target antigen is unknown. The CDR3 is 17 amino acids. Germline trimming cut 5 bases from V and 8 bases from J; bases unmatched to any gene: 11. Germline values: CDR1 PRHDT, CDR2 FYEKMQ (reference sequence). Sample: PBMCs, taken before TCRalphabeta/CD19-depleted stem cell transplant. The rearrangement joins TRBV13 to TRBJ2-1; 14 nucleotides align to TRBD2. This clonotype originated in a child aged 2 to 15 with inherited bone marrow failure, due to receive a stem cell transplant. The CDR3 nucleotides read TGTGCCAGCAGCCAAGGGACTAGCGGGAGTGGTCAAGATGAGCAGTTCTTC. This translates into CASSQGTSGSGQDEQFF.